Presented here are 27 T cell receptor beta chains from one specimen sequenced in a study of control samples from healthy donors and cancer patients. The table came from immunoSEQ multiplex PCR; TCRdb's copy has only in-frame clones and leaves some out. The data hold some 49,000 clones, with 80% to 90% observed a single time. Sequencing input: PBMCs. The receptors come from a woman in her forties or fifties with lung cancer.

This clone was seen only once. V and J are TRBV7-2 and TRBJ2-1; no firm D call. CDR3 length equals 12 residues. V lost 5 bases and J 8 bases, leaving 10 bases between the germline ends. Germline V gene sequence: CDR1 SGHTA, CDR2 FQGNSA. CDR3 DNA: TGTGCCAGCAGCATACCAAGCGATGAGCAGTTCTTC. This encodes CASSIPSDEQFF.

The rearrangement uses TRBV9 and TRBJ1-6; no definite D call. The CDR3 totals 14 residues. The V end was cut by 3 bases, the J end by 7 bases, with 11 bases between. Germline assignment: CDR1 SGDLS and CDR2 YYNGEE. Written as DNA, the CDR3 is TGTGCCAGCAGCGGTCCGGAATCCAATTCACCCCTCCACTTT. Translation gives CASSGPESNSPLHF.

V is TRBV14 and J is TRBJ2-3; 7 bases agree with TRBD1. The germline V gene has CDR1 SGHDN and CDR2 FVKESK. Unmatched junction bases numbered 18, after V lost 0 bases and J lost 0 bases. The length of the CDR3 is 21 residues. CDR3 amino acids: CASSQDEGRNGQVISTDTQYF. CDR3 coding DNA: TGTGCCAGCAGCCAAGACGAAGGAAGAAATGGACAGGTGATTAGCACAGATACGCAGTATTTT.

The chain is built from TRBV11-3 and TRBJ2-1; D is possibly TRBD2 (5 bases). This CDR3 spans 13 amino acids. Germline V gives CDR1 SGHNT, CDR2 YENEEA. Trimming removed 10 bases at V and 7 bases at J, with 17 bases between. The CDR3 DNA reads TGTGCCACCACGGAGCGGCTCTGGAATGAGCAGTTCTTC. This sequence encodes CATTERLWNEQFF.

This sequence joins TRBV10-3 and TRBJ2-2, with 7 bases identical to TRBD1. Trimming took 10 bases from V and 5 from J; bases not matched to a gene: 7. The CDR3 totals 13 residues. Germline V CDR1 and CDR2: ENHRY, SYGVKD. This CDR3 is CATREGATGELFF. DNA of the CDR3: TGTGCCACCCGAGAGGGGGCAACCGGGGAGCTGTTTTTT.

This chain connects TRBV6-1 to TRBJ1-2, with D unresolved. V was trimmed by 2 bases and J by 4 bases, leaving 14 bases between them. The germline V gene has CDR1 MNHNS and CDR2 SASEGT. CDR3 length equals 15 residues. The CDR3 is CASSEPPGVLYGYTF. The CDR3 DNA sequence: TGTGCCAGCAGTGAACCCCCCGGCGTACTCTATGGCTACACCTTC.

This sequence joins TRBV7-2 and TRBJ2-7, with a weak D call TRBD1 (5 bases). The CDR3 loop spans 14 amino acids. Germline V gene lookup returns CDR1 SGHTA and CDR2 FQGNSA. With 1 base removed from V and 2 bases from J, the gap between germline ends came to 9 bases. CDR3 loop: CASSLGTQTYEQYF. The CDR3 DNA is TGTGCCAGCAGCTTAGGGACACAAACCTACGAGCAGTACTTC.

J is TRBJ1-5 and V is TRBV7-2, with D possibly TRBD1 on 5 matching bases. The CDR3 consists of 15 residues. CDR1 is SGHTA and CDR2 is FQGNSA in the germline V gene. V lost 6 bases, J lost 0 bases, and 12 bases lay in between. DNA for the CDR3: TGTGCCAGCAGTAAGGGGCCCTATAGCAATCAGCCCCAGCATTTT. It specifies CASSKGPYSNQPQHF.

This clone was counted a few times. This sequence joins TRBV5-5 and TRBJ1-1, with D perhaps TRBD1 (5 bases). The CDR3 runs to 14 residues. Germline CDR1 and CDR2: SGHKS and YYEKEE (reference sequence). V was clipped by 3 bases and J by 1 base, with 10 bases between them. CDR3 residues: CASSWGRTNTEAFF. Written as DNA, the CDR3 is TGTGCCAGCAGCTGGGGACGGACGAACACTGAAGCTTTCTTT.

The CDR3 bases are TGTGCCAGCAGTCGGGACGCTAGCAATCAGCCCCAGCATTTT. Translation gives CASSRDASNQPQHF. The rearrangement uses TRBV2 and TRBJ1-5; tentatively, D is TRBD1 (5 bases). Germline V gene sequence: CDR1 SNHLY, CDR2 FYNNEI. The V gene lost 5 bases and the J gene lost 0 bases, with 8 bases spanning the gap. CDR3 length equals 14 residues.

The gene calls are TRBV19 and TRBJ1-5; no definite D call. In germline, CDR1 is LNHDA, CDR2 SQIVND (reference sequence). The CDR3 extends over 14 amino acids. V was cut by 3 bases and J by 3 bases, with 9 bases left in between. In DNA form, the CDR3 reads TGTGCCAGTAGTATCTCCAGTTTCAATCAGCCCCAGCATTTT. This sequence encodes CASSISSFNQPQHF.

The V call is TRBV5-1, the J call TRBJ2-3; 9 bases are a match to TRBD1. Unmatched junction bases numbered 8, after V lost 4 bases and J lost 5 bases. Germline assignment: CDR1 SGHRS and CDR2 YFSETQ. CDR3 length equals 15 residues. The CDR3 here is CASSPGTGSQDTQYF. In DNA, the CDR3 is TGCGCCAGCAGCCCAGGGACAGGGTCCCAAGATACGCAGTATTTT.

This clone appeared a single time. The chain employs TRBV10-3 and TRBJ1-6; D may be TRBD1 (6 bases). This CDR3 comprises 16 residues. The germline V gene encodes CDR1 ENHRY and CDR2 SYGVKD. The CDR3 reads CATYGGAGDYNSPLHF. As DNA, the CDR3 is TGTGCTACTTATGGGGGGGCCGGGGACTATAATTCACCCCTCCACTTT.

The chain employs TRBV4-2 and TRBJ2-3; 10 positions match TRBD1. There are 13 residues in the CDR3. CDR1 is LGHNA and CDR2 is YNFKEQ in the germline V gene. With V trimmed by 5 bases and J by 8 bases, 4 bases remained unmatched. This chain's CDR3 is CASSDRGQGTQYF. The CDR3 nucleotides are TGTGCCAGCAGCGACAGGGGGCAAGGTACGCAGTATTTT.

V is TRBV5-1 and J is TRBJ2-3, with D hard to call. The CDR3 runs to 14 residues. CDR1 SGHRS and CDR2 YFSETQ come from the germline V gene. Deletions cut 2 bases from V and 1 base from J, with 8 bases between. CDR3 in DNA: TGCGCCAGCAGCTTACAGATAGGCACAGATACGCAGTATTTT. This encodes CASSLQIGTDTQYF.

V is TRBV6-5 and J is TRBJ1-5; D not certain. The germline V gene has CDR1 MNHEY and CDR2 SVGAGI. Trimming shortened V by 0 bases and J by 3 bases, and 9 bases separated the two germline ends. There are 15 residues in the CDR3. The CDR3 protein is CASSYSGMANQPQHF. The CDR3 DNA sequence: TGTGCCAGCAGTTACTCGGGGATGGCCAATCAGCCCCAGCATTTT.

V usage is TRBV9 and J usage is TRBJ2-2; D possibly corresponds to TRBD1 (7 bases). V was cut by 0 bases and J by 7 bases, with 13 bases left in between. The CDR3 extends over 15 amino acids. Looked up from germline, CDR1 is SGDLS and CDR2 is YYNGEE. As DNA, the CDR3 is TGTGCCAGCAGCGTAGTTCCCAGGGGGGACGGGGAGCTGTTTTTT. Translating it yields CASSVVPRGDGELFF.

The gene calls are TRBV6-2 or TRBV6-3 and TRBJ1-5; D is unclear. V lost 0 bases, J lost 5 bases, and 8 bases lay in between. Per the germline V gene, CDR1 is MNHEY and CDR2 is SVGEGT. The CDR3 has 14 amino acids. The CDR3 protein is CASSYSTGYQPQHF. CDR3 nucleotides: TGTGCCAGCAGTTACTCTACGGGATATCAGCCCCAGCATTTT.

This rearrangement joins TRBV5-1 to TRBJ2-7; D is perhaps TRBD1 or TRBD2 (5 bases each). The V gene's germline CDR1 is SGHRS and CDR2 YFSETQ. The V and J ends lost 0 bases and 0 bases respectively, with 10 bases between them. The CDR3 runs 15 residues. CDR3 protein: CASSLVAGSSYEQYF. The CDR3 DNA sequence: TGCGCCAGCAGCTTGGTGGCAGGGAGCTCCTACGAGCAGTACTTC.

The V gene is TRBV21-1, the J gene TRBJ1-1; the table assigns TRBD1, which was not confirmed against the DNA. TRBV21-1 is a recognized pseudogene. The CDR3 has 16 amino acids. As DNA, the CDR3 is TGTGCCAGCAGCAAAAGGGTCAGGGGGCTAAGTACTGAAGCTTTCTTT. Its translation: CASSKRVRGLSTEAFF.

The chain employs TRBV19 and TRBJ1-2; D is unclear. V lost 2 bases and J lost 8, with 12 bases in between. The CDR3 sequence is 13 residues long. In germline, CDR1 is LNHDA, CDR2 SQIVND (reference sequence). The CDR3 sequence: CASSILLSGGYTF. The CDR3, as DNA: TGTGCCAGTAGTATACTGCTCTCTGGGGGCTACACCTTC.

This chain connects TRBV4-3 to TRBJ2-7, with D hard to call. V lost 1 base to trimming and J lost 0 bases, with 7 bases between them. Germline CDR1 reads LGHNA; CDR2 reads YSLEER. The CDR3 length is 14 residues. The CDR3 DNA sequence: TGCGCCAGCAGCCAAGCTAGGAGCTCCTACGAGCAGTACTTC. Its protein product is CASSQARSSYEQYF.

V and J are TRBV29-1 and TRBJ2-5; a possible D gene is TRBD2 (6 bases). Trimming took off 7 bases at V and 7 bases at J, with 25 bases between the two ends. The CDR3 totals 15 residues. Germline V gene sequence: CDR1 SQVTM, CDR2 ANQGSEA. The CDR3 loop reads CSGRPGGMTGGTQYF. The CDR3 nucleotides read TGCAGCGGCCGCCCCGGGGGAATGACGGGTGGGACCCAGTACTTC.

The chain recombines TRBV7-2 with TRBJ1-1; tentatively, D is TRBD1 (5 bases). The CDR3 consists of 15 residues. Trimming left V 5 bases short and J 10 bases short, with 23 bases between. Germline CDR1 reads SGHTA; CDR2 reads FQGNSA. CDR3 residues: CASSPGDGIRVPAFF. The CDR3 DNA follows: TGTGCCAGCAGCCCCGGGGATGGTATCAGGGTCCCAGCTTTCTTT.

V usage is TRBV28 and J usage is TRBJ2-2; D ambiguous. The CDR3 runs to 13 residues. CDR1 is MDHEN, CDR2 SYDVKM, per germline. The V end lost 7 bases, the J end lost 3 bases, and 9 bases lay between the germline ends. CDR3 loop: CASKTPHTGELFF. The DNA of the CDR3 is TGTGCCAGCAAGACACCTCACACCGGGGAGCTGTTTTTT.

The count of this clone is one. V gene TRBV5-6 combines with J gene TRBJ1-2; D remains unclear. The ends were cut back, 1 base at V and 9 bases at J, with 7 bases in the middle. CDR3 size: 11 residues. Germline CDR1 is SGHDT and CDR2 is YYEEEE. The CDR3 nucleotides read TGTGCCAGCAGCTTGATCACAAGCTACACCTTC. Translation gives CASSLITSYTF.

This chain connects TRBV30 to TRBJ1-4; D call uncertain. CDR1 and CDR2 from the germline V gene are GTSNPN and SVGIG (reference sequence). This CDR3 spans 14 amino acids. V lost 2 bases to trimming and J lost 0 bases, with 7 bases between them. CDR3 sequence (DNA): TGTGCCTGGAGTTTAAGTACAACTAATGAAAAACTGTTTTTT. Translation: CAWSLSTTNEKLFF.